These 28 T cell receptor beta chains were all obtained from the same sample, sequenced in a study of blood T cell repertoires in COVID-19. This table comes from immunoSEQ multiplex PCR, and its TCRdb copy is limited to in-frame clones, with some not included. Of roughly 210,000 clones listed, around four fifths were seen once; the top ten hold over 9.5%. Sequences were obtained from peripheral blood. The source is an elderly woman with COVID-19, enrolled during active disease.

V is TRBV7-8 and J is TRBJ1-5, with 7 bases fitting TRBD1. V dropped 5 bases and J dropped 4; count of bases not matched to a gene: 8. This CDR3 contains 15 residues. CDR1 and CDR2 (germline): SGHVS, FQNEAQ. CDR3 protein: CASSLGTVMNQPQHF. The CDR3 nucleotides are TGTGCCAGCAGCCTCGGGACAGTTATGAATCAGCCCCAGCATTTT.

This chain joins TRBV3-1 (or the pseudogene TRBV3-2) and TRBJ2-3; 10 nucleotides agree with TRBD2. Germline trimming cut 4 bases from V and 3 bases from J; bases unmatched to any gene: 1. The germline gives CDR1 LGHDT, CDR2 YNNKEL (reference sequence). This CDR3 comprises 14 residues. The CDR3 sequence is CASSPGLATDTQYF. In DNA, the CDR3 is TGTGCCAGCAGCCCGGGACTAGCGACAGATACGCAGTATTTT.

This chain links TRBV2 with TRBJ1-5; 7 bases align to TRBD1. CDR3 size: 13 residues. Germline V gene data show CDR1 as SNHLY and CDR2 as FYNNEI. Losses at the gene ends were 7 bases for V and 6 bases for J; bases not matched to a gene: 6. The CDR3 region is CASNRQGSQPQHF. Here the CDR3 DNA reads TGTGCCAGCAACCGACAGGGTTCTCAGCCCCAGCATTTT.

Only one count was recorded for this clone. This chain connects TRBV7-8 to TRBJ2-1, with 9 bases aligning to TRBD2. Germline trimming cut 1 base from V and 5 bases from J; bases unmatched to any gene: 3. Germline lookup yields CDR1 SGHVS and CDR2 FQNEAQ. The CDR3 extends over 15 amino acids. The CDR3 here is CASSLGAGGNNEQFF. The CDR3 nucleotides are TGTGCCAGCAGCTTAGGAGCGGGGGGCAACAATGAGCAGTTCTTC.

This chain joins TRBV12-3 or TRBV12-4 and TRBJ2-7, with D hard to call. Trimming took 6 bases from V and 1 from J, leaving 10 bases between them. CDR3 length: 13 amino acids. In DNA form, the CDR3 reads TGTGCCAGCAGCCCCTTACTATCCTACGAGCAGTACTTC. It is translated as CASSPLLSYEQYF.

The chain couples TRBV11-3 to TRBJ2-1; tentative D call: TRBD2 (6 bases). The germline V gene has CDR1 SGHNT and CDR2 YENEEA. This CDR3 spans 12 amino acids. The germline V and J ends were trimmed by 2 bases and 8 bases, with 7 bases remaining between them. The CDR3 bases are TGTGCCAGCAGCTTAAGGGAGGATGAGCAGTTCTTC. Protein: CASSLREDEQFF.

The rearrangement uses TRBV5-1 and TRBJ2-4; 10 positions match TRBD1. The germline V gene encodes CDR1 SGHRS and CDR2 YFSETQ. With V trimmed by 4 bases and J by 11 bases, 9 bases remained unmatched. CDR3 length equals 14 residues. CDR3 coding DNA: TGCGCCAGCAGCGATGGGACAGGGGACACGGTTCAGTACTTC. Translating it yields CASSDGTGDTVQYF.

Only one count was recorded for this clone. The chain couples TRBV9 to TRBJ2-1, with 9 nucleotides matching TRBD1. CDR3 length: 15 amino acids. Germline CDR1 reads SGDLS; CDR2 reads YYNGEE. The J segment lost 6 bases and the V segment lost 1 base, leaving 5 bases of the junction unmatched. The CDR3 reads CASSVSGQGFNEQFF. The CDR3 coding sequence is TGTGCCAGCAGCGTATCAGGACAGGGGTTCAATGAGCAGTTCTTC.

Written as DNA, the CDR3 is TGTGCCAGCAGTAATAGCGGGTCGAGCTCCTACGAGCAGTACTTC. It yields the protein CASSNSGSSSYEQYF. The gene calls are TRBV6-6 and TRBJ2-7; 7 nucleotides match TRBD2. Germline loops: CDR1 MNHNY, CDR2 SVGAGI (reference sequence). Trimming cost V 5 bases and J 0 bases; bases outside gene matches: 7. CDR3 length: 15 residues.

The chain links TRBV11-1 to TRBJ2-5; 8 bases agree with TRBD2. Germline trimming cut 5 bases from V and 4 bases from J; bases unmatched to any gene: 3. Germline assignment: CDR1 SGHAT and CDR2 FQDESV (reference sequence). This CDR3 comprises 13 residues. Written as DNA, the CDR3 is TGTGCCAGCAGCGGTAGCGGGGCAGAGACCCAGTACTTC. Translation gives CASSGSGAETQYF.

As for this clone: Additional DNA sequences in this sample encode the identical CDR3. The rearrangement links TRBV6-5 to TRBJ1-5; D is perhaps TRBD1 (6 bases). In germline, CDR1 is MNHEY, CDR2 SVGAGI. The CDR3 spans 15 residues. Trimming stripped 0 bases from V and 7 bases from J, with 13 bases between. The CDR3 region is CASSYSGQGSQPQHF. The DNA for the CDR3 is TGTGCCAGCAGTTACTCAGGGCAGGGGAGCCAGCCCCAGCATTTT.

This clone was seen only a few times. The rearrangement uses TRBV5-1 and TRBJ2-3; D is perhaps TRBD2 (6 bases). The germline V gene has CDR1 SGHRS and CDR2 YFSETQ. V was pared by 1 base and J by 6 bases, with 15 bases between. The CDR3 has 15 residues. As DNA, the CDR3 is TGCGCCAGCAGCTTGCTCCGGGACTCTAAGGATACGCAGTATTTT. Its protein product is CASSLLRDSKDTQYF. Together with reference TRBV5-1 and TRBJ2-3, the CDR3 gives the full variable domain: KAGVTQTPRYLIKTRGQQVTLSCSPISGHRSVSWYQQTPGQGLQFLFEYFSETQRNKGNFPGRFSGRQFSNSRSEMNVSTLELGDSALYLCASSLLRDSKDTQYFGPGTRLTVL.

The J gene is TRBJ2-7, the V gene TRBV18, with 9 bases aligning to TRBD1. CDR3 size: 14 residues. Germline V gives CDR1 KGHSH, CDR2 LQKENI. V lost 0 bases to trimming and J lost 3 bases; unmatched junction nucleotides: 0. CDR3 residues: CASSPPTGGYEQYF. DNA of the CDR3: TGTGCCAGCTCACCACCGACAGGGGGCTACGAGCAGTACTTC. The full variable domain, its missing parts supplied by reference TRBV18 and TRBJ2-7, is NAGVMQNPRHLVRRRGQEARLRCSPMKGHSHVYWYRQLPEEGLKFMVYLQKENIIDESGMPKERFSAEFPKEGPSILRIQQVVRGDSAAYFCASSPPTGGYEQYFGPGTRLTVT.

The CDR3 protein is CASVRGQGYNEQFF. The DNA of the CDR3 is TGTGCCAGTGTCCGGGGACAGGGTTACAATGAGCAGTTCTTC. This chain connects TRBV19 to TRBJ2-1, with TRBD1 matching 9 bases. This CDR3 contains 14 residues. CDR1 is LNHDA and CDR2 is SQIVND in the germline V gene (reference sequence). Trimming cost V 8 bases and J 4 bases; bases outside gene matches: 6.

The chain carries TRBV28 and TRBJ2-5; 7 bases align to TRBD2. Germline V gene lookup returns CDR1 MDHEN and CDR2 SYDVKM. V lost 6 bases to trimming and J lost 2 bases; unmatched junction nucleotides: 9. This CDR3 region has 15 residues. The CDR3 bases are TGTGCCAGCAGCCTCGCGGTCGGGGGGCAAGAGACCCAGTACTTC. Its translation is CASSLAVGGQETQYF.

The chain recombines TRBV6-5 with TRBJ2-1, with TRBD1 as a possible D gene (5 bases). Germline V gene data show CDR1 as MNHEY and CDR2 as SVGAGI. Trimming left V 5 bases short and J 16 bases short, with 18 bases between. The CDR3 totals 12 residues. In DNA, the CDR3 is TGTGCCAGCAGTCAAAAGACAGCCCGACTTTTCTTC. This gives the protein CASSQKTARLFF.

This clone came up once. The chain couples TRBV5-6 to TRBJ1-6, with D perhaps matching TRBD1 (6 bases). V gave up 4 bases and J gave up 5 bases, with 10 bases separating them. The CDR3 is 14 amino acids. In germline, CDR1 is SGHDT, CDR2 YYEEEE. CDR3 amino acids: CASSPGQHNSPLHF. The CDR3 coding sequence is TGTGCCAGCAGCCCAGGACAGCATAATTCACCCCTCCACTTT.

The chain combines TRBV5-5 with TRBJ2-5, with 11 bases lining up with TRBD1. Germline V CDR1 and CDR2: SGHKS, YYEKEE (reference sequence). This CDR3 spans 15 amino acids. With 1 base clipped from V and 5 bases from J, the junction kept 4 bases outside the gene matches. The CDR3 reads CASSLRTGGSETQYF. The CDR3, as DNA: TGTGCCAGCAGCTTGAGGACAGGGGGCTCGGAGACCCAGTACTTC.

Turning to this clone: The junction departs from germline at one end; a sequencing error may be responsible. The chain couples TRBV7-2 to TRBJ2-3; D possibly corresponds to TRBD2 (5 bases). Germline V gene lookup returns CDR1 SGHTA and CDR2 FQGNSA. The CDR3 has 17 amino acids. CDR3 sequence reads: CASSLRLSGLSKDTQYF. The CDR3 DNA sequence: TGTGCCAGCAGCTTACGCCTCTCGGGGTTGAGCAAAGATACGCAGTATTTT.

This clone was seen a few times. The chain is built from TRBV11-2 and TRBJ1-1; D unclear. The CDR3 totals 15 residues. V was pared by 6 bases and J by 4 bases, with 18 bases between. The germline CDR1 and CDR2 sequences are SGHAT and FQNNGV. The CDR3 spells CASRRRPEVGTEAFF. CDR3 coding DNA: TGTGCCAGCAGGCGGCGGCCGGAGGTGGGCACTGAAGCTTTCTTT.

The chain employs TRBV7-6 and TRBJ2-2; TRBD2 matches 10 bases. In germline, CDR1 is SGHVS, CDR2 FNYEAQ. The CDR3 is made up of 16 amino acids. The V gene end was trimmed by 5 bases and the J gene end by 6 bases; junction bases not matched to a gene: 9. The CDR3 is CASSLDRAGGAGELFF. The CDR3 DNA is TGTGCCAGCAGCCTGGACCGAGCGGGGGGGGCCGGGGAGCTGTTTTTT.

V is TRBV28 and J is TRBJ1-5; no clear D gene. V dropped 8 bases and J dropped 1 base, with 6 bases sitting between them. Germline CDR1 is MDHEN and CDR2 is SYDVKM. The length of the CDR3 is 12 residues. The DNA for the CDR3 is TGTGCCAGCGGTGGCAGCAATCAGCCCCAGCATTTT. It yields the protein CASGGSNQPQHF.

Here the CDR3 DNA reads TGTGCCAGCAGTCCCCAGGGTAGTGGTGAGCAGTTCTTC. It is translated as CASSPQGSGEQFF. The chain carries TRBV7-7 and TRBJ2-1, with a weak D call TRBD1 (5 bases). The CDR3 spans 13 residues. V lost 6 bases to trimming and J lost 9 bases, with 15 bases between them. Per germline, CDR1 SSHAT and CDR2 FNYEAQ (reference sequence). The complete variable domain, with remaining parts taken from reference TRBV7-7 and TRBJ2-1, reads GAGVSQSPRYKVTKRGQDVTLRCDPISSHATLYWYQQALGQGPEFLTYFNYEAQPDKSGLPSDRFSAERPEGSISTLTIQRTEQRDSAMYRCASSPQGSGEQFFGPGTRLTVL.

The CDR3 reads CASNNRGLLYNEQFF. CDR3 DNA sequence: TGTGCCAGCAACAACAGGGGCCTCCTCTACAATGAGCAGTTCTTC. The chain joins TRBV28 to TRBJ2-1; 7 bases are a match to TRBD1. Germline V gene lookup returns CDR1 MDHEN and CDR2 SYDVKM. V gave up 7 bases and J gave up 3 bases; unmatched junction bases: 9. The CDR3 length is 15 residues.

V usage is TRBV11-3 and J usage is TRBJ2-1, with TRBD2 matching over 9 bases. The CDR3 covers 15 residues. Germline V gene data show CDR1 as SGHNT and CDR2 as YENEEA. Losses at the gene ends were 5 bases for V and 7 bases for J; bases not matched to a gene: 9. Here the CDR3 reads CASSRGGGAYNEQFF. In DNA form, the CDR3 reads TGTGCCAGCAGCCGAGGCGGGGGGGCGTATAATGAGCAGTTCTTC.

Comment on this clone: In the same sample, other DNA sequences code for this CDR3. The CDR3 here is CASSVGQFGNQPQHF. DNA of the CDR3: TGTGCCAGCAGCGTCGGACAATTCGGCAATCAGCCCCAGCATTTT. The chain has TRBV9 and TRBJ1-5; possible D gene TRBD1, 5 bases. V was pared by 2 bases and J by 2 bases, with 11 bases between. This CDR3 is 15 amino acids long. Germline-derived CDR1 and CDR2 are SGDLS and YYNGEE.

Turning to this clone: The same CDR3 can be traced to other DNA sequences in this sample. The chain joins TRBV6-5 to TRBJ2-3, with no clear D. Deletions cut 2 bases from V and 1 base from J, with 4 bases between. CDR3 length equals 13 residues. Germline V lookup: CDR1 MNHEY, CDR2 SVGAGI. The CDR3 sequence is CASSYPGTDTQYF. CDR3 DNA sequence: TGTGCCAGCAGTTACCCGGGCACAGATACGCAGTATTTT.

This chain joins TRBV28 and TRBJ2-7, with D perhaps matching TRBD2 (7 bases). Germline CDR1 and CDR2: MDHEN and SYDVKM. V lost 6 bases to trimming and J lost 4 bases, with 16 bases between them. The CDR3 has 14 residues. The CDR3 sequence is CASSFQGGGYEQYF. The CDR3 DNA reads TGTGCCAGCAGCTTCCAGGGAGGGGGTTACGAGCAGTACTTC.